This T cell receptor beta chain was identified during a study of T cell responses to AZD1222 COVID-19 vaccine. Sequencing used immunoSEQ multiplex PCR; TCRdb keeps in-frame clones, though not all of them. The sample lists 120,000 or so clones, 85% to 90% occurring once. Germline trimming cut 11 bases from V and 2 bases from J; bases unmatched to any gene: 12. Germline loops: CDR1 SGHTA, CDR2 FQGNSA. This CDR3 is built from 14 residues. The study's findings and limits: Females outnumbered males among donors, who were mostly white British; clonal diversity was possibly underestimated. Only 6 or 7 AZD1222 recipients tested seropositive at baseline. Two AZD1222 administrations were followed by greater Spike-specific TCR breadth and depth.

As regards this clone: Antigen: not known.

V is TRBV7-2 and J is TRBJ2-7, with 7 bases lining up with TRBD2. This TCR was sampled from an adult who received the AZD1222 COVID-19 vaccine. Material: peripheral blood, obtained 28 days after the second AZD1222 dose. The CDR3 sequence is CASGTGTTTYEQYF. CDR3 nucleotides: TGTGCCTCCGGAACCGGGACTACTACCTACGAGCAGTACTTC.